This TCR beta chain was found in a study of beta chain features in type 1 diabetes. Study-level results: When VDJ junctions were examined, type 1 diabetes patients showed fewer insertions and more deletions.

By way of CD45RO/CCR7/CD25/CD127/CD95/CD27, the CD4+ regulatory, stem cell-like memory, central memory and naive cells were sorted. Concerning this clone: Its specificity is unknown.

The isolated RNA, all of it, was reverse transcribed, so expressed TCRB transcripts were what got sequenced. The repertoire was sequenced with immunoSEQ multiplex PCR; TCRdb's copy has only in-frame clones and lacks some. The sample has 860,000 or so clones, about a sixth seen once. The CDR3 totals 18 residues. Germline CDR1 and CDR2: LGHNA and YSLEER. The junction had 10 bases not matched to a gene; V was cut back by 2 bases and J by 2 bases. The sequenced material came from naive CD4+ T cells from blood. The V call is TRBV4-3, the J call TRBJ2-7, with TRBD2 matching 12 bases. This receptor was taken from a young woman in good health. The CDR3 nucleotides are TGCGCCAGCAGCCAAAATTTGCGGACTAGCGGGATCCCCTACGAGCAGTACTTC. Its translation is CASSQNLRTSGIPYEQYF.